At least ten counts were recorded for the clone carrying this T cell receptor (beta chain). Antigen unknown. These data belong to a study of T cell repertoires in cytomegalovirus infection. Whole-study context: Matching HLA type and CMV infection were both indicated by public TCR beta signatures.

TCRdb fed the reads into MiXCR, producing one record per CDR3 protein. The profile shows a few hundred thousand distinct CDR3 sequences, roughly 43% of them singletons. Overall study results and limits: There were carriers of CMV plus the relevant HLA, and cumulative public TCR beta family frequency identified them.

The sequences come from cultured PBMCs, collected from culture after CMV antigen stimulation. This receptor was obtained from a human donor in good health (CMV status not recorded). Some clones in this sample may be carry-over from other donors' samples.

CDR3 in amino acids: CASSLEVGKNIQYF. As DNA, the CDR3 is TGTGCCAGCAGCTTGGAGGTGGGCAAAAACATTCAGTACTTC. The chain couples TRBV7-2 to TRBJ2-4; the D gene is possibly TRBD2 (5 bases). The length of the CDR3 is 14 residues. Trimming stripped 3 bases from V and 3 bases from J, with 9 bases between. Germline V gene data show CDR1 as SGHTA and CDR2 as FQGNSA.